This TCR beta chain was identified in a study of tumor-infiltrating lymphocytes in primary liver carcinoma. Study outcomes and limitations: Among the pair types, tumor region pairs showed more overlap than tumor-adjacent and tumor-blood pairs. The bulk unsorted samples meant that CD4+ and CD8+ repertoires went uncompared.

The investigators made TCR beta cDNA from around 530 ng total RNA, using a constant-region primer. Three rounds of nested multiplex PCR with slightly modified ARM-PCR produced TCR beta libraries. Investigators reported that the first two PCR rounds, at 10 cycles each, used TRBV1-TRBV30 forward primers with a C-beta reverse primer. MiXCR, applied by TCRdb to the multiplex PCR reads, yields one record per CDR3 protein. The sample holds 150,000 to 200,000 distinct CDR3 sequences, 65% seen once. Germline V lookup: CDR1 SQVTM, CDR2 ANQGSEA. Germline trimming cut 2 bases from V and 10 bases from J; bases unmatched to any gene: 9. This CDR3 contains 13 residues. Blood RNA was derived from unsorted whole blood, and germline DNA was extracted too. Enrolled patients were chronically infected with HBV and treatment-naive. Points on this clonotype: Its antigen is currently unknown.

The TCR originated in a woman aged 60-75 years with primary liver carcinoma and hepatitis B virus infection. The sequenced sample was peripheral blood. V and J are TRBV29-1 and TRBJ2-7; 9 bases are shared with TRBD1. The CDR3 loop reads CSVERDRASEQYF. The CDR3 bases are TGCAGCGTTGAACGGGACAGGGCAAGCGAACAGTACTTC.